This TCR beta chain comes out of a study of human T cells and chemical hapten exposure. Study-wide context: Diphenylcyclopropenone, dosed weekly to the scalp, was given to patients throughout the approximately 25-week study. Study-wide results and caveats: TCRs exceeding 1 in 1000 frequency stayed unchanged with DPC sensitization.

Notes on this clonotype: Antigen: not known.

Time point reported: patch test 3, about 24 weeks after DPC sensitization. Documented treatment: therapeutic diphenylcyclopropenone sensitization with weekly scalp DPC. Phlebotomy was performed prior to application of every patch test. Each CDR3 protein gets one entry after TCRdb re-called the RACE reads with MiXCR. Here the sample spans fewer than 100,000 distinct CDR3 sequences, roughly 11% being singletons. Germline V gene data show CDR1 as LGHDT and CDR2 as YNNKEL (reference sequence). V was shortened by 1 base and J by 2 bases, with 8 bases between the two germline ends. The CDR3 is 14 residues long.

This receptor was identified in a woman in her twenties or thirties with alopecia areata. Some clones in this sample may be carry-over from other donors' samples. This sample comprised whole blood, obtained in connection with sensitization to the hapten diphenylcyclopropenone (DPC). The chain employs TRBV3-1 and TRBJ1-2, with D unclear. The CDR3 sequence is CASSQAGVNYGYTF. DNA for the CDR3: TGTGCCAGCAGCCAAGCTGGGGTCAACTATGGCTACACCTTC.